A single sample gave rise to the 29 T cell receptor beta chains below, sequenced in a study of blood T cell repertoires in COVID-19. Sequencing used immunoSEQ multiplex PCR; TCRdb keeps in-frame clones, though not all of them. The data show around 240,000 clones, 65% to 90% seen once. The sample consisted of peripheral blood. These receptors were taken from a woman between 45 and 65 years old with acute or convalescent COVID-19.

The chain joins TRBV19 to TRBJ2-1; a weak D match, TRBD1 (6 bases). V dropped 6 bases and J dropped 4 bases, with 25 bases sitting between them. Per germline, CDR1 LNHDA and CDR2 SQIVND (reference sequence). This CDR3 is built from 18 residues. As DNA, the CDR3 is TGTGCCAGTAGACTTTCACATAGGGGGAATACTCGGTACAATGAGCAGTTCTTC. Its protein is CASRLSHRGNTRYNEQFF.

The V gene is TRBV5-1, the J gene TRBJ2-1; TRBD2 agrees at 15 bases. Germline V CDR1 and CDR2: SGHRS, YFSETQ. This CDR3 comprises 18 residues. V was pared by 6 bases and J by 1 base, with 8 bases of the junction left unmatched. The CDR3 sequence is CASTPGTSGGLSYNEQFF. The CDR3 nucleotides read TGCGCCAGCACCCCCGGGACTAGCGGGGGGCTTTCCTACAATGAGCAGTTCTTC. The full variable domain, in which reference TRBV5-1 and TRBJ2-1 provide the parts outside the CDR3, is KAGVTQTPRYLIKTRGQQVTLSCSPISGHRSVSWYQQTPGQGLQFLFEYFSETQRNKGNFPGRFSGRQFSNSRSEMNVSTLELGDSALYLCASTPGTSGGLSYNEQFFGPGTRLTVL.

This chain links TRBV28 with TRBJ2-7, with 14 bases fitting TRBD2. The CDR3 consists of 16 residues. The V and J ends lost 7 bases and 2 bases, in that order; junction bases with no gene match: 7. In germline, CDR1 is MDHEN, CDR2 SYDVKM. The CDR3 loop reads CASTGTSGGVTYEQYF. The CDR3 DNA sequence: TGTGCCAGCACCGGGACTAGCGGGGGAGTTACCTACGAGCAGTACTTC.

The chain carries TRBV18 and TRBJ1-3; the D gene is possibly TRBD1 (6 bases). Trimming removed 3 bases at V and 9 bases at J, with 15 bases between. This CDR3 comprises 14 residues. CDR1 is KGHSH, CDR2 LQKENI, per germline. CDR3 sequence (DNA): TGTGCCAGCTCACCCTCGGACAGCCGGGGCACCATATATTTT. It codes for CASSPSDSRGTIYF.

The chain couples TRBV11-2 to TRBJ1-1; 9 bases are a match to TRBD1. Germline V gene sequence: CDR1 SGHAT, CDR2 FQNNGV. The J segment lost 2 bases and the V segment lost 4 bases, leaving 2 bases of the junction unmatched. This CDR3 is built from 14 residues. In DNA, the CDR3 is TGTGCCAGCAGCTGGGGACAGGGAAACACTGAAGCTTTCTTT. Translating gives CASSWGQGNTEAFF. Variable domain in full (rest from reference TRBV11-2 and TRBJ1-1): EAGVAQSPRYKIIEKRQSVAFWCNPISGHATLYWYQQILGQGPKLLIQFQNNGVVDDSQLPKDRFSAERLKGVDSTLKIQPAKLEDSAVYLCASSWGQGNTEAFFGQGTRLTVV.

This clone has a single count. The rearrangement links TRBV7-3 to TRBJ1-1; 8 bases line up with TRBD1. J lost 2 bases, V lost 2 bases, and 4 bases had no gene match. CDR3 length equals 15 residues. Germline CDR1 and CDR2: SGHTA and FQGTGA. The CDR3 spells CASSLGQGLNTEAFF. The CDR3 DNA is TGTGCCAGCAGCTTAGGACAGGGTTTAAACACTGAAGCTTTCTTT.

The CDR3 bases are TGCGCCAGCAGCCAAGAGATACAGGGGGCCTACGAGCAGTACTTC. It codes for CASSQEIQGAYEQYF. V usage is TRBV4-3 and J usage is TRBJ2-7; 8 bases are a match to TRBD1. The CDR3 runs 15 residues. V dropped 0 bases and J dropped 2; count of bases not matched to a gene: 3. Germline V gene data show CDR1 as LGHNA and CDR2 as YSLEER.

The CDR3 spells CASSATSGGASQETQYF. The CDR3 bases are TGTGCCAGCAGCGCGACTAGCGGGGGGGCTAGTCAAGAGACCCAGTACTTC. The V and J genes are TRBV9 and TRBJ2-5; 14 bases are shared with TRBD2. The germline gives CDR1 SGDLS, CDR2 YYNGEE. Germline trimming cut 3 bases from V and 2 bases from J; bases unmatched to any gene: 6. This CDR3 is 17 amino acids long.

The CDR3 bases are TGTGCCAGCGGGACATATAACACCGGGGAGCTGTTTTTT. Translation: CASGTYNTGELFF. The chain recombines TRBV6-5 with TRBJ2-2; a weak D match, TRBD1 (6 bases). Germline V gene data show CDR1 as MNHEY and CDR2 as SVGAGI. The CDR3 totals 13 residues. Deletions cut 8 bases from V and 2 bases from J, with 9 bases between.

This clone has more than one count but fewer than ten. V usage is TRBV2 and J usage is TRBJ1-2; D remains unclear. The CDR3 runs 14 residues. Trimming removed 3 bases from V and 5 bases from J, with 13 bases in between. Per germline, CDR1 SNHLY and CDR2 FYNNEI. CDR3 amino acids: CASSEAGYGYGYTF. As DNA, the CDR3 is TGTGCCAGCAGTGAGGCGGGGTACGGTTATGGCTACACCTTC.

The CDR3: CASRQGGRPEAFF. The DNA for the CDR3 is TGTGCCAGCCGTCAGGGGGGAAGGCCTGAAGCTTTCTTT. The V call is TRBV28, the J call TRBJ1-1; 7 bases line up with TRBD1. Germline CDR1 MDHEN, CDR2 SYDVKM. The CDR3 spans 13 residues. Trimming took 8 bases from V and 6 from J; bases not matched to a gene: 9. The full variable domain, rest sourced from reference TRBV28 and TRBJ1-1, is DVKVTQSSRYLVKRTGEKVFLECVQDMDHENMFWYRQDPGLGLRLIYFSYDVKMKEKGDIPEGYSVSREKKERFSLILESASTNQTSMYLCASRQGGRPEAFFGQGTRLTVV.

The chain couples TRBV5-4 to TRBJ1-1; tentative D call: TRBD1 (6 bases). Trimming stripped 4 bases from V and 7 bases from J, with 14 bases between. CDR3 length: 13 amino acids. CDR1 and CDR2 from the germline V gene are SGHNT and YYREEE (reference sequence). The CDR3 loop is CASSLIQGFEAFF. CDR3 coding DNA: TGTGCCAGCAGCCTAATACAGGGTTTTGAAGCTTTCTTT.

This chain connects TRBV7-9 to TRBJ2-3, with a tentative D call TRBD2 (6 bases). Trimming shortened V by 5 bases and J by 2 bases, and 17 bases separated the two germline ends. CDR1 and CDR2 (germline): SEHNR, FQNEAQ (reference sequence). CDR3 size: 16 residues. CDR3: CASSRLAGRATDTQYF. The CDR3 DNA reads TGTGCCAGCAGCCGTCTCGCGGGACGGGCCACAGATACGCAGTATTTT.

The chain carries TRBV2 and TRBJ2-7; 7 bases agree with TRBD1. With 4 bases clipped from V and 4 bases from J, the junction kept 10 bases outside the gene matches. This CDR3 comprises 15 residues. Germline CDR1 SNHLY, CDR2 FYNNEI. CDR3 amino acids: CASSVVRDSGYEQYF. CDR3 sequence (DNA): TGTGCCAGCAGTGTGGTCCGGGACAGCGGATACGAGCAGTACTTC.

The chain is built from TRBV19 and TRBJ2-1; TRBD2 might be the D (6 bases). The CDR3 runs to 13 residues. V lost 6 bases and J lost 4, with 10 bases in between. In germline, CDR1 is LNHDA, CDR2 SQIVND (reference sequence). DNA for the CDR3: TGTGCCAGTAGGGGTAGCGGATACAATGAGCAGTTCTTC. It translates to CASRGSGYNEQFF.

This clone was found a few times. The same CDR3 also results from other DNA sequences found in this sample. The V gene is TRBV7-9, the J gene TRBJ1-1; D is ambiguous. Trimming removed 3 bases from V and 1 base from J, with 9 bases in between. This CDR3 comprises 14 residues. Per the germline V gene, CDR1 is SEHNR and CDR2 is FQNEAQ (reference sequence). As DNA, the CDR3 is TGTGCCAGCAGCTTTCCCGGCGGGAACACTGAAGCTTTCTTT. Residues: CASSFPGGNTEAFF.

In DNA, the CDR3 is TGTGCCAGCTCACCAAGTAGCAGGGTGGATGGCTACACCTTC. Translated, it gives CASSPSSRVDGYTF. V is TRBV18 and J is TRBJ1-2; TRBD1 might be the D (5 bases). The CDR3 spans 14 residues. V was clipped by 2 bases and J by 6 bases, with 13 bases between them. Germline CDR1 is KGHSH and CDR2 is LQKENI.

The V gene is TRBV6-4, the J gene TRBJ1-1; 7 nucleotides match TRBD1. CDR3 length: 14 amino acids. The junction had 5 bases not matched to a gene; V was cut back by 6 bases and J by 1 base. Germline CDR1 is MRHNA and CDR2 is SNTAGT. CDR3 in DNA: TGTGCCAGCAGGCACCGGGACAGGAACACTGAAGCTTTCTTT. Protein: CASRHRDRNTEAFF.

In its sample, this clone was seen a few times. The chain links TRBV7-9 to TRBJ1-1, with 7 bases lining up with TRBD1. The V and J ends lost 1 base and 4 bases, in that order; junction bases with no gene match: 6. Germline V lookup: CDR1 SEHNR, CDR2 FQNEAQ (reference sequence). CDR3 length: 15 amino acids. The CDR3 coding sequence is TGTGCCAGCAGCTTAGGGGACAGACTCCTCACTGAAGCTTTCTTT. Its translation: CASSLGDRLLTEAFF.

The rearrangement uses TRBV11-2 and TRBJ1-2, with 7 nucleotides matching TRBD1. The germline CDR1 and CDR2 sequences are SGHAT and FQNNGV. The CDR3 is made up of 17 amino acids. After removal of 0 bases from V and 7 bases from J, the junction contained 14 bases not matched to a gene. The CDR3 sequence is CASSLDMRTGRAAGYTF. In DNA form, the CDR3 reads TGTGCCAGCAGCTTAGACATGAGGACAGGTAGGGCCGCTGGCTACACCTTC.

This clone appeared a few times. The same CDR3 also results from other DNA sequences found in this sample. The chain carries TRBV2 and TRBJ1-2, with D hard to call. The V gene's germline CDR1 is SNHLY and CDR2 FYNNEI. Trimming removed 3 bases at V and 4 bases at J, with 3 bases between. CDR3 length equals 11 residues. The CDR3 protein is CASSDSYGYTF. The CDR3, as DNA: TGTGCCAGCAGTGACAGCTATGGCTACACCTTC.

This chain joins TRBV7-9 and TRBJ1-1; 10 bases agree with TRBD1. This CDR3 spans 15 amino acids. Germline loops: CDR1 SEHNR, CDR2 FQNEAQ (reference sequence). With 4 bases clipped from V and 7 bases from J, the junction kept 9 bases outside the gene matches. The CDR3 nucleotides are TGTGCCAGCAGCTGGGGACAGGGGTCTGGGGATGAAGCTTTCTTT. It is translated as CASSWGQGSGDEAFF. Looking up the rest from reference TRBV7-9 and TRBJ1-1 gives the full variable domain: DTGVSQNPRHKITKRGQNVTFRCDPISEHNRLYWYRQTLGQGPEFLTYFQNEAQLEKSRLLSDRFSAERPKGSFSTLEIQRTEQGDSAMYLCASSWGQGSGDEAFFGQGTRLTVV.

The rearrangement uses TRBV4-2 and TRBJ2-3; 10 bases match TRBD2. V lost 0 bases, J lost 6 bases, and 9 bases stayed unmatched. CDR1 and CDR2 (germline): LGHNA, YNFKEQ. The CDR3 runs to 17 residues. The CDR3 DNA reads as TGTGCCAGCAGCCAAGATCTCCTAGCGGGAGTTGGTGATACGCAGTATTTT. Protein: CASSQDLLAGVGDTQYF.

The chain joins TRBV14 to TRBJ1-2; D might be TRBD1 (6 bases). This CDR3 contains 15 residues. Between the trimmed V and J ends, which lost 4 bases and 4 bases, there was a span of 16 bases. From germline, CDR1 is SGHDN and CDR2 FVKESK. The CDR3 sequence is CASSRTPRQAYGYTF. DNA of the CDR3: TGTGCCAGCAGCCGAACCCCGAGACAGGCCTATGGCTACACCTTC.

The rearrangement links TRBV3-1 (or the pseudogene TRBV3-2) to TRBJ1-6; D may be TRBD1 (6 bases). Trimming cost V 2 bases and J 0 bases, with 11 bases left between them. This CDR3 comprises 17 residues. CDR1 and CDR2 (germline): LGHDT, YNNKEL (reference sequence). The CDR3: CASSQNRASSYNSPLHF. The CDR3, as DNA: TGTGCCAGCAGCCAAAACAGGGCGAGCTCCTATAATTCACCCCTCCACTTT.

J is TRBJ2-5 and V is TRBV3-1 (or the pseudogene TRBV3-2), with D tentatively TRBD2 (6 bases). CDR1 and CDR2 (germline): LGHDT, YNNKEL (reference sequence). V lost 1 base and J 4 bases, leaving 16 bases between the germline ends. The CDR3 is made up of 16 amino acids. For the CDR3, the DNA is TGTGCCAGCAGCCAAGCCCCGACTAGACGGGGAGAGACCCAGTACTTC. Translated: CASSQAPTRRGETQYF.

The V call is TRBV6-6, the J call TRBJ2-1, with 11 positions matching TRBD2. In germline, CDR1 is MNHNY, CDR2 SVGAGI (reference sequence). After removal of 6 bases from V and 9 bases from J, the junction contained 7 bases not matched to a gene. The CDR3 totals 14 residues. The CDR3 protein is CASRRQGLAAEQFF. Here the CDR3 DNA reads TGTGCCAGCAGAAGGCAGGGACTAGCGGCTGAGCAGTTCTTC.

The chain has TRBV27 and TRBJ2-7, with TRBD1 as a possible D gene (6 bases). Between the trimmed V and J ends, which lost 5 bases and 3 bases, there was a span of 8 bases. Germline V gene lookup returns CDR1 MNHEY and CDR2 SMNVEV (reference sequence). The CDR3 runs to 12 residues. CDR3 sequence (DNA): TGTGCCAGCAGTCAGGGGAACTACGAGCAGTACTTC. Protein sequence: CASSQGNYEQYF.

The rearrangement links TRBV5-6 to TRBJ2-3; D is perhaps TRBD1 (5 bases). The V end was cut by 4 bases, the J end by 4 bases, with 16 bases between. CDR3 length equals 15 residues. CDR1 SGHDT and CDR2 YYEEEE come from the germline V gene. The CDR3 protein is CASSPNRFRADTQYF. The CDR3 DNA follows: TGTGCCAGCAGCCCCAACAGGTTCAGGGCAGATACGCAGTATTTT.